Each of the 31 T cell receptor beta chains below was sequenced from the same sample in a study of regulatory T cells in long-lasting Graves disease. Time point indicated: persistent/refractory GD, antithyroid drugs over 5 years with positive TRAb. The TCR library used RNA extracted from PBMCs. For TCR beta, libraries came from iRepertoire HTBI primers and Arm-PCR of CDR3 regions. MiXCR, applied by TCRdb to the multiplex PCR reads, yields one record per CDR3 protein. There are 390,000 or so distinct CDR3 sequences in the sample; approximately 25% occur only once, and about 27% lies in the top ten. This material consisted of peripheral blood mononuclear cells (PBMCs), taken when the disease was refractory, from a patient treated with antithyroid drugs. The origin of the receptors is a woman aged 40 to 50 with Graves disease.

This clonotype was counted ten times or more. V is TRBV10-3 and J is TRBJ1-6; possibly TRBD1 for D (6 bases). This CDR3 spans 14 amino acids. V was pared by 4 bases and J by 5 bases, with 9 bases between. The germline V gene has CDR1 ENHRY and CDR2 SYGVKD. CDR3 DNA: TGTGCCATCAGTGGGACAGTAGATAATTCACCCCTCCACTTT. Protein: CAISGTVDNSPLHF.

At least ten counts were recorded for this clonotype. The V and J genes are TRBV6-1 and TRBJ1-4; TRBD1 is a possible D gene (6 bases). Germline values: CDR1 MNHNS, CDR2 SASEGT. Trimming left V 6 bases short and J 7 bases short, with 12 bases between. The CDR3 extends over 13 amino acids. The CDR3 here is CASSTGHGEKLFF. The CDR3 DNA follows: TGTGCCAGCAGCACAGGGCACGGTGAAAAACTGTTTTTT.

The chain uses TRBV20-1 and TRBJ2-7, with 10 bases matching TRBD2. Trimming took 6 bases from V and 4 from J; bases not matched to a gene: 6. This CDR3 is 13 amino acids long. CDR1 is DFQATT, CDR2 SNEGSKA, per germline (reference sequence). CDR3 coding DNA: TGCAGTGCACAAGCGGGAGGGCGGTACGAGCAGTACTTC. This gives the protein CSAQAGGRYEQYF.

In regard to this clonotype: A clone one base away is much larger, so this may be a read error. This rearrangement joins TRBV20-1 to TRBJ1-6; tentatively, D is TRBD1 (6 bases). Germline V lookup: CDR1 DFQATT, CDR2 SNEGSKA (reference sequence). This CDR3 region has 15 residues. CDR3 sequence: CSAHRVLNYSSPLHF. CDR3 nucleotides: TGCAGTGCTCACAGGGTCCTCAACTATAGTTCACCCCTCCACTTT.

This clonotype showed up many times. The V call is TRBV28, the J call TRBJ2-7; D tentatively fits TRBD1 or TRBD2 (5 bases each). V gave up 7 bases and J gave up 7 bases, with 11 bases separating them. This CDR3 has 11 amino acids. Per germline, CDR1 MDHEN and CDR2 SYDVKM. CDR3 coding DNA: TGTGCCAGCACCCGAGGGGCGGAGCAGTACTTC. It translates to CASTRGAEQYF.

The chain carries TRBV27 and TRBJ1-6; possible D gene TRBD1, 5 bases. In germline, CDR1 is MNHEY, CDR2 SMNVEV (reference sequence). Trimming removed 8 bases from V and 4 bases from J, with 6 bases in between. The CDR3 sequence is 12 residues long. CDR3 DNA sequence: TGTGCCAGCCGACAGTATAATTCACCCCTCCACTTT. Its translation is CASRQYNSPLHF.

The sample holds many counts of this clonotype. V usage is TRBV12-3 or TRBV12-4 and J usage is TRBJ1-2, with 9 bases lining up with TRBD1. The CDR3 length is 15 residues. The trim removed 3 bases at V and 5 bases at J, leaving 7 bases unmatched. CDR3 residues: CASSFNWDRAYGYTF. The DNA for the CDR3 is TGTGCCAGCAGTTTTAATTGGGACAGGGCTTATGGCTACACCTTC.

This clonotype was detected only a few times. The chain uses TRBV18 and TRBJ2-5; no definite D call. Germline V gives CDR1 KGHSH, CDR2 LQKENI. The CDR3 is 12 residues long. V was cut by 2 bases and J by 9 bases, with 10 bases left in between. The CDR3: CASSPGKPAQYF. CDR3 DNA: TGTGCCAGCTCACCAGGGAAACCGGCCCAGTACTTC.

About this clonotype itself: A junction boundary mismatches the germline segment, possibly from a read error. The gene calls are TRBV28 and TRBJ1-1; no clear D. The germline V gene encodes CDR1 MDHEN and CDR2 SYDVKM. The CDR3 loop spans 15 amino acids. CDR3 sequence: CAISPKVAVNTEAFF. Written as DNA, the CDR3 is TGTGCCATCAGTCCCAAGGTGGCGGTGAACACTGAAGCTTTCTTT.

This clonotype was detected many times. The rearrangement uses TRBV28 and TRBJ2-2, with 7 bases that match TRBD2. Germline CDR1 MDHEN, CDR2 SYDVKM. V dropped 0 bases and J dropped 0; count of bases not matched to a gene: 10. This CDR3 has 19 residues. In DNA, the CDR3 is TGTGCCAGCAGTTTATGGCTGGGGCTAGCGGCCTCGAACACCGGGGAGCTGTTTTTT. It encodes CASSLWLGLAASNTGELFF.

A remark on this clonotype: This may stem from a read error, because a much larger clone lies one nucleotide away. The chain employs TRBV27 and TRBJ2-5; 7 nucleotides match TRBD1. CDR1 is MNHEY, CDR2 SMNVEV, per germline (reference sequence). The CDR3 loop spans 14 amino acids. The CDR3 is CASRRDRTQETQCF. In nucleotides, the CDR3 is TGTGCCAGCAGAAGGGACAGAACGCAAGAGACCCAGTGCTTC.

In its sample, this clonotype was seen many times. The CDR3, as DNA: TGTGCCAGCAGTGAAGTATTGGTTACCGGGGAGCTGTTTTTT. It specifies CASSEVLVTGELFF. The chain couples TRBV2 to TRBJ2-2; D ambiguous. The germline CDR1 and CDR2 sequences are SNHLY and FYNNEI. This CDR3 comprises 14 residues. Trimming shortened V by 1 base and J by 5 bases, and 8 bases separated the two germline ends.

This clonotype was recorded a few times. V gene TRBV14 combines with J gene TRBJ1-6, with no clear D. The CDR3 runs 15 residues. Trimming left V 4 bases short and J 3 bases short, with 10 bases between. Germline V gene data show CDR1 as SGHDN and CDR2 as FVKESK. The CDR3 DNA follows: TGTGCCAGCAGCCCCATCGGGAACTATAATTCACCCCTCCACTTT. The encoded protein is CASSPIGNYNSPLHF.

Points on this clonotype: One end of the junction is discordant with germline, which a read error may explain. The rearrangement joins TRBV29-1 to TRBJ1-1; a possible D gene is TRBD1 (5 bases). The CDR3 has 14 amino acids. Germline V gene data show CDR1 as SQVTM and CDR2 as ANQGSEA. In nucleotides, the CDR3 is TGCAGCGTTGTAAGGCAAGGGGCTTACTTTGAAGCTTCCTTT. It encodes CSVVRQGAYFEASF.

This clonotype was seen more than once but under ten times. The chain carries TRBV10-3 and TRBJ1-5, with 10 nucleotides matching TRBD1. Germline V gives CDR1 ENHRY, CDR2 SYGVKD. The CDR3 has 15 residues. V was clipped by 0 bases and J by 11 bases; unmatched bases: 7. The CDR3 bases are TGTGCCATCAGTGAGTCGGGACAGGGGCGTTCAGCCCAGCATTTT. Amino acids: CAISESGQGRSAQHF.

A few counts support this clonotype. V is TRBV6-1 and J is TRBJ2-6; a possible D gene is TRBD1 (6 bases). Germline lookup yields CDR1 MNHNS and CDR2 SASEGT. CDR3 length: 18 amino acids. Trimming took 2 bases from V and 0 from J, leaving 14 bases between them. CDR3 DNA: TGTGCCAGCAGTGAACCATGGGACACCCTCTCTGGGGCCAACGTCCTGACTTTC. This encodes CASSEPWDTLSGANVLTF.

The CDR3 is CASSSLAGEWDTQYF. CDR3 sequence (DNA): TGTGCCAGCAGCTCGCTAGCGGGAGAATGGGATACGCAGTATTTT. The chain carries TRBV7-9 and TRBJ2-3; 10 positions agree with TRBD2. Germline-derived CDR1 and CDR2 are SEHNR and FQNEAQ (reference sequence). The CDR3 is made up of 15 amino acids. The junction had 7 bases not matched to a gene; V was cut back by 4 bases and J by 6 bases.

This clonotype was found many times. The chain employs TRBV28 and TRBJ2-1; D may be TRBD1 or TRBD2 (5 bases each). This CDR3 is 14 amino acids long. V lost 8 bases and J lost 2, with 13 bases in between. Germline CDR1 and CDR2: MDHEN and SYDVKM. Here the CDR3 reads CASDGRDPYNEQFF. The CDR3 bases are TGTGCCAGCGACGGCAGGGACCCCTACAATGAGCAGTTCTTC.

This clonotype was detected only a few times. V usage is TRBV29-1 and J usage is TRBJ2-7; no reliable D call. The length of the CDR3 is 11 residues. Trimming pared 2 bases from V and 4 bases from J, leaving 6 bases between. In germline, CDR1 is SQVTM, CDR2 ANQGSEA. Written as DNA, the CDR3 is TGCAGCGTTGAAACAAAGTACGAGCAGTACTTC. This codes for CSVETKYEQYF.

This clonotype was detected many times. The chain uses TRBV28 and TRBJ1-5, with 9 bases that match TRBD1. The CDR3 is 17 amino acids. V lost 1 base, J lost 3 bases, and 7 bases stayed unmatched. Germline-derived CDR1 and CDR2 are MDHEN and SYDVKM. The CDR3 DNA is TGTGCCAGCAGTTTATTCGCCGGGACAGGGAACAATCAGCCCCAGCATTTT. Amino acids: CASSLFAGTGNNQPQHF.

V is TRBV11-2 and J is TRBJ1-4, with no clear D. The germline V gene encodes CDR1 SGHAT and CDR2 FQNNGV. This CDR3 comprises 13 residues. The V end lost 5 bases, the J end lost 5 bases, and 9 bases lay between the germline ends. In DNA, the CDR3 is TGTGCCAGCAGCCCCCAAGCCAATGAAAAACTGTTTTTT. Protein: CASSPQANEKLFF.

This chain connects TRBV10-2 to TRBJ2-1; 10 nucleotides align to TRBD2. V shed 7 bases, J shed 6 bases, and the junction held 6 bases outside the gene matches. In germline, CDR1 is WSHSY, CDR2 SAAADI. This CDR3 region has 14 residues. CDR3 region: CASTQSGRGNEQFF. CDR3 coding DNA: TGCGCCAGCACCCAAAGCGGGAGGGGCAATGAGCAGTTCTTC.

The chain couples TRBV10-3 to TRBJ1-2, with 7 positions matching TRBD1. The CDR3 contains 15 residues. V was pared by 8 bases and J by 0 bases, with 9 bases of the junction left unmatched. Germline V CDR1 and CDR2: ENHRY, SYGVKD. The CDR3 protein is CAILKSTGTNYGYTF. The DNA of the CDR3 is TGTGCCATCCTAAAATCGACAGGGACTAACTATGGCTACACCTTC.

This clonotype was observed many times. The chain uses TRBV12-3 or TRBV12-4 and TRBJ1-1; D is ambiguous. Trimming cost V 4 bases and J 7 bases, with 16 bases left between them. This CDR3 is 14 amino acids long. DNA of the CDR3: TGTGCCAGCAGTTATGGGGTTGGTAGAAATGAAGCTTTCTTT. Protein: CASSYGVGRNEAFF.

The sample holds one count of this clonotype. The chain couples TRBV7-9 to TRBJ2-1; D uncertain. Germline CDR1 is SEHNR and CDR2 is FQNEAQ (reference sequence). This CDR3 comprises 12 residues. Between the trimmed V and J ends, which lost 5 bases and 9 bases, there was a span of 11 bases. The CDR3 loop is CASSPVNGEQFF. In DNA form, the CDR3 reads TGTGCCAGCAGCCCGGTGAATGGTGAGCAGTTCTTC.

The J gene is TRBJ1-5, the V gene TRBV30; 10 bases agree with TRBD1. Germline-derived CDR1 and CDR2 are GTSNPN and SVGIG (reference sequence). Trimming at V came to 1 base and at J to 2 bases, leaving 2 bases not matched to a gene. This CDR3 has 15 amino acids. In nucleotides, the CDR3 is TGTGCCTGGAGTGCGGGGACAGGGGGCAATCAGCCCCAGCATTTT. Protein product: CAWSAGTGGNQPQHF.

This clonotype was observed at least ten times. Here the CDR3 DNA reads TGTGCCAGCAGCGTAACAGGGTACGGCACCGGGGAGCTGTTTTTT. The encoded protein is CASSVTGYGTGELFF. This chain uses TRBV7-8 with TRBJ2-2; perhaps TRBD1 as D (6 bases). The V gene lost 5 bases and the J gene lost 4 bases, with 14 bases spanning the gap. There are 15 residues in the CDR3. CDR1 SGHVS and CDR2 FQNEAQ come from the germline V gene.

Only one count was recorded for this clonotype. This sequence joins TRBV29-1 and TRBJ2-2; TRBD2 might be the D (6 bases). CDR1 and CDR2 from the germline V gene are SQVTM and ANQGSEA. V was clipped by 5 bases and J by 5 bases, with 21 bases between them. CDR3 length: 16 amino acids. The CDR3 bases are TGCAGCGTTCCTTCGGGAGCCGGTTATTTAACCGGGGAGCTGTTTTTT. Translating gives CSVPSGAGYLTGELFF.

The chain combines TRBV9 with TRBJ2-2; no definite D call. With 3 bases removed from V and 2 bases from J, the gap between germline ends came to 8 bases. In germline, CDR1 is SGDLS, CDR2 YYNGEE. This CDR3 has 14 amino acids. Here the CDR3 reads CASSGRANTGELFF. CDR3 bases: TGTGCCAGCAGCGGAAGGGCCAACACCGGGGAGCTGTTTTTT.

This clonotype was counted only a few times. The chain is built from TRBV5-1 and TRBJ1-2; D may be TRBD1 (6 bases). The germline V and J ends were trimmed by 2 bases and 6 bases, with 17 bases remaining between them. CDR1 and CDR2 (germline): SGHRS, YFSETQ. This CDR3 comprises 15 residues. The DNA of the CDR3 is TGCGCCAGCAGCTTATCGACAGGATCGCCGGATGGCTACACCTTC. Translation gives CASSLSTGSPDGYTF.

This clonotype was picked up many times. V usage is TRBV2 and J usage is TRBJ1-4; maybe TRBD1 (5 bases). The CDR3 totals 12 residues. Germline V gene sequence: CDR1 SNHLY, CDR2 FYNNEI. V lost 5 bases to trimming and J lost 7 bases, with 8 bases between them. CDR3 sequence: CASSQGVEKLFF. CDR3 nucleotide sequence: TGTGCCAGCAGTCAGGGTGTTGAAAAACTGTTTTTT.